The T cell receptor (beta chain) described here comes from a study of cytomegalovirus exposure and HLA in healthy donors. The length of the CDR3 is 16 residues. CDR1 and CDR2 from the germline V gene are SGHNT and YYREEE (reference sequence). V lost 1 base to trimming and J lost 6 bases; unmatched junction nucleotides: 3. With 60 Vbeta and 13 Jbeta primers, the PCR was carried out. The protocol was immunoSEQ multiplex PCR, while the TCRdb copy is restricted to in-frame clones and leaves out a portion. This sample carries about 200,000 clones, approximately 83% of them seen once, and the ten largest clones take roughly 0.098%.

This clonotype originated in a boy aged 2 to 10 in good health and CMV-seronegative. The rearrangement links TRBV5-4 to TRBJ2-3; 15 bases match TRBD2. Material: PBMCs. The chain's CDR3 is CASSLRTSGREDTQYF. The CDR3, as DNA: TGTGCCAGCAGCTTGAGGACTAGCGGGAGGGAGGATACGCAGTATTTT.